This TCR beta chain was retrieved from a study of cytomegalovirus exposure and HLA in healthy donors. Looking at the study overall: Sequencing of 150 million to 200 million T cells in an earlier analysis found 90 million to 120 million unique TCR beta sequences.

This CDR3 spans 14 amino acids. CDR1 and CDR2 (germline): SGHNT, YYREEE (reference sequence). J gave up 5 bases and V 5 bases, and 9 bases lay outside the gene matches. As to this clone: No antigen is known for it.

General study findings and limits: What was likely a sequencing artifact was a cluster of highly shared sequence variants. Follow-up analysis later connected one missense variant in DCLRE1C with trimming of TCR beta V- and J-genes.

The study ran its PCR with 60 Vbeta and 13 Jbeta primers. Assay used: immunoSEQ multiplex PCR; TCRdb lists only in-frame clones, some missing. The profile shows 70,000 to 85,000 clones, roughly 70% of them singletons. The V gene is TRBV5-4, the J gene TRBJ2-5; TRBD2 matches 7 bases. This TCR came from a man aged 40-49 years in good health and CMV-seropositive. The sample taken for sequencing was PBMCs. CDR3 DNA: TGTGCCAGCAGTACCGGGACTACTCGGGAGACCCAGTACTTC. As protein: CASSTGTTRETQYF.